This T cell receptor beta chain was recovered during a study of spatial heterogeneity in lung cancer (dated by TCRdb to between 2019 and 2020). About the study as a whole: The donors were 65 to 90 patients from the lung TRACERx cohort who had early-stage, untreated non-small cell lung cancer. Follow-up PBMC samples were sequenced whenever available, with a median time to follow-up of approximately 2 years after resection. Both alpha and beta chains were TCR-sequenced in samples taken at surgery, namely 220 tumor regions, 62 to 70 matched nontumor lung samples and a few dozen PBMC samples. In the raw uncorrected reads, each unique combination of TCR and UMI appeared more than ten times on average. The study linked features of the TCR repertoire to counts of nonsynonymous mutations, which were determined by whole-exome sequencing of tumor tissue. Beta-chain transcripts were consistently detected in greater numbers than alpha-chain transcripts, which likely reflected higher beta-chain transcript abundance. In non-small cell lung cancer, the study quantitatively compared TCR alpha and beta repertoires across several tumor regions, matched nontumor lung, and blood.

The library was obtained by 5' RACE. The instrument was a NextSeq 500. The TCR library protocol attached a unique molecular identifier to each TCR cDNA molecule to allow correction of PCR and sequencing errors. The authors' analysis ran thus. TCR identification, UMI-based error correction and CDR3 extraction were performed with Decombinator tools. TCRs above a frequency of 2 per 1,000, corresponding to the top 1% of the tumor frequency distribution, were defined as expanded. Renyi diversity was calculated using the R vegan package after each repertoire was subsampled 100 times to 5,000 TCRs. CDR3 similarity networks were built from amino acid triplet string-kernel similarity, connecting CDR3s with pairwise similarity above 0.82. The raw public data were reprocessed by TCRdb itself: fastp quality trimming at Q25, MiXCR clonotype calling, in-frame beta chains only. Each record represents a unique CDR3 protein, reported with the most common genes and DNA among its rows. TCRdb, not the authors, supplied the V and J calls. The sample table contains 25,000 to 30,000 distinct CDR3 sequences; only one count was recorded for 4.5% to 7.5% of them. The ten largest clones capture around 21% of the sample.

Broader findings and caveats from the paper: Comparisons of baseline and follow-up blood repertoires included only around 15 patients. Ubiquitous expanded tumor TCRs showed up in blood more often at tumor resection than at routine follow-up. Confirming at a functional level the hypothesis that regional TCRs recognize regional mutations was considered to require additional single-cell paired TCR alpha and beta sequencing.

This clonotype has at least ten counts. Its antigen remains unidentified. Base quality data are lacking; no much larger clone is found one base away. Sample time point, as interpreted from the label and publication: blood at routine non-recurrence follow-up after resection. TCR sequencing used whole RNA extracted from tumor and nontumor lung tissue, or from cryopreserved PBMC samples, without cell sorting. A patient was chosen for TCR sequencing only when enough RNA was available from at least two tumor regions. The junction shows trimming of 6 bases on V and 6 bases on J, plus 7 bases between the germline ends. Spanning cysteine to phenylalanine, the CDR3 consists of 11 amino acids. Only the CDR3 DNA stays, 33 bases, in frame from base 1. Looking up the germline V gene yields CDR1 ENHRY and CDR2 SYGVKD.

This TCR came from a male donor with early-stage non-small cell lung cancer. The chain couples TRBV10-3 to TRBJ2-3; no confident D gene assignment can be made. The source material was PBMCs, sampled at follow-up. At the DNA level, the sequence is TGTGCCATCAGCGACCGGGATACGCAGTATTTT. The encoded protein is CAISDRDTQYF.